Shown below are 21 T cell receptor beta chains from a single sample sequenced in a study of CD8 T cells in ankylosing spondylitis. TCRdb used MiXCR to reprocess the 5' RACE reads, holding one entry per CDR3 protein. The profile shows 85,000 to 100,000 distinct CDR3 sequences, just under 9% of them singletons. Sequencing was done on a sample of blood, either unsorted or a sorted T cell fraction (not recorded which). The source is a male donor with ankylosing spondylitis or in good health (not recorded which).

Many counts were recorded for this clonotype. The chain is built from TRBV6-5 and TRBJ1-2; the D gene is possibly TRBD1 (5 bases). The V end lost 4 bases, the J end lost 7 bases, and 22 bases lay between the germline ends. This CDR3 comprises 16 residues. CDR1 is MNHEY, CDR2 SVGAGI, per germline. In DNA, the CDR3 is TGTGCCAGCAGTTCGTCCGTTTCCGGGACTTACCGTGGCTACACCTTC. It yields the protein CASSSSVSGTYRGYTF.

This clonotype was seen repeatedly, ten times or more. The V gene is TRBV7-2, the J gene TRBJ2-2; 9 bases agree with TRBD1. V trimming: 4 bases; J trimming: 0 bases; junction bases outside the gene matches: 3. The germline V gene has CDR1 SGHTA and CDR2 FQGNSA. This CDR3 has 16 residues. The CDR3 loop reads CASSSGQGPNTGELFF. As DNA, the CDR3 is TGTGCCAGCAGCTCGGGACAGGGACCGAACACCGGGGAGCTGTTTTTT.

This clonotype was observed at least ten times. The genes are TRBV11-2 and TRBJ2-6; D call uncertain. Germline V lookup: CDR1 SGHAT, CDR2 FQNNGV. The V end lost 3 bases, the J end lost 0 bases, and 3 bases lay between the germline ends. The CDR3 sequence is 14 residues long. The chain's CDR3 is CASSFASGANVLTF. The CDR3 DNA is TGTGCCAGCAGCTTCGCCTCTGGGGCCAACGTCCTGACTTTC.

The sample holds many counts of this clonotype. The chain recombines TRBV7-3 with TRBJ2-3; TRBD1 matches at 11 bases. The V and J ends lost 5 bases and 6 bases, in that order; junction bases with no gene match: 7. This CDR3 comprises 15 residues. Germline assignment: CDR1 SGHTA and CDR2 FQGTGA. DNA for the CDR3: TGTGCCAGCAGCAGGACAGGGGGCGCATCGGATACGCAGTATTTT. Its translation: CASSRTGGASDTQYF.

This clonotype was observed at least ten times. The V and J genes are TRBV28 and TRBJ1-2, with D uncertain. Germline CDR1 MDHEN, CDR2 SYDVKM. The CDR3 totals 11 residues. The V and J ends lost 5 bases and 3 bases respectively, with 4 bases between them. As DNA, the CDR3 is TGTGCCAGCAGTAAATACTATGGCTACACCTTC. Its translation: CASSKYYGYTF.

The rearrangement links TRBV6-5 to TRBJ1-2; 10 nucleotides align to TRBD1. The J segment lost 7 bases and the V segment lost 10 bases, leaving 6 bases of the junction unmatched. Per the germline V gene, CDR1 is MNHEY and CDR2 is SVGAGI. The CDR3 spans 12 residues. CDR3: CAIRQGAAGYTF. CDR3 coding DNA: TGTGCCATCCGACAGGGGGCTGCTGGCTACACCTTC.

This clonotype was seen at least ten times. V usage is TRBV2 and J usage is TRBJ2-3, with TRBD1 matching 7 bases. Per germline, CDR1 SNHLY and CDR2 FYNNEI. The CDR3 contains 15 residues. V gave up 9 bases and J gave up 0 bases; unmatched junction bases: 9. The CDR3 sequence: CASARDSPSTDTQYF. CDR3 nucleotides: TGTGCCAGTGCACGGGACAGCCCTAGCACAGATACGCAGTATTTT.

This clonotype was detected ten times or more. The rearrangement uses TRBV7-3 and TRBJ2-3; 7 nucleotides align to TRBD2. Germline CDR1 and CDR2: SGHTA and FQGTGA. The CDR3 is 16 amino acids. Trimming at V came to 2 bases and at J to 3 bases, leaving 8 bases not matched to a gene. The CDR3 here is CASSLGIGGTTDTQYF. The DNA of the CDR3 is TGTGCCAGCAGCTTAGGTATCGGGGGGACGACAGATACGCAGTATTTT.

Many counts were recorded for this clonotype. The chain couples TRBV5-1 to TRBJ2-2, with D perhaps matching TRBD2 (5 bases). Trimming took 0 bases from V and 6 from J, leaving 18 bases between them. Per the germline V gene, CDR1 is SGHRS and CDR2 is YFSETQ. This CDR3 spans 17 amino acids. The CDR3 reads CASSLEGRGRRSGELFF. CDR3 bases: TGCGCCAGCAGCTTGGAGGGCCGAGGGCGTCGGTCCGGGGAGCTGTTTTTT.

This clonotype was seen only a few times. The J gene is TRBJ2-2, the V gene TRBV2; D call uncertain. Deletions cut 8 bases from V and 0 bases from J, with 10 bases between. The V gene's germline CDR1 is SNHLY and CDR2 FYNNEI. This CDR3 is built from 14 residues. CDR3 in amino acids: CASYRTANTGELFF. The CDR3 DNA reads TGTGCCAGCTATCGGACGGCGAACACCGGGGAGCTGTTTTTT.

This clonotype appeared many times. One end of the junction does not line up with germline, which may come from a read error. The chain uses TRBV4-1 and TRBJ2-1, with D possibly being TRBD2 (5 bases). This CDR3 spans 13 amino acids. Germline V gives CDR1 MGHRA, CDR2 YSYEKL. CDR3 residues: CASSQERLNEQFF. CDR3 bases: TGCGCCAGCAGTCAAGAGCGGCTAAATGAGCAGTTCTTC.

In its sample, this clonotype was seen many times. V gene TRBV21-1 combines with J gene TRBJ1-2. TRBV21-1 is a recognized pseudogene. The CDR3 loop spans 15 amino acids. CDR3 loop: CASSKWFLARGGYTF. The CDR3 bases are TGTGCCAGCAGCAAATGGTTTCTGGCGAGAGGTGGCTACACCTTC.

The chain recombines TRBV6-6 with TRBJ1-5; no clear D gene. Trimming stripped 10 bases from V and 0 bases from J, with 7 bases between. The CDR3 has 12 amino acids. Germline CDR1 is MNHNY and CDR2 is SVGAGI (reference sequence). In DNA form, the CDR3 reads TGTGCCACCGAGCATAGCAATCAGCCCCAGCATTTT. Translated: CATEHSNQPQHF.

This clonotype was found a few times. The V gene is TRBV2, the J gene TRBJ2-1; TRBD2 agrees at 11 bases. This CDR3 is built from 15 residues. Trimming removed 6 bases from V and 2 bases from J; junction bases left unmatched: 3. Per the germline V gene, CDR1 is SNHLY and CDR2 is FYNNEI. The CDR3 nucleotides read TGTGCCAGCAGGAGTAGCGGGGGGGCCTACAATGAGCAGTTCTTC. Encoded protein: CASRSSGGAYNEQFF.

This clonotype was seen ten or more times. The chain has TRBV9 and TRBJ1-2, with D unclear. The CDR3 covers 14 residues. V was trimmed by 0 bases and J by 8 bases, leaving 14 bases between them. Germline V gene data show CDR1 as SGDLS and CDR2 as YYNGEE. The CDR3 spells CASSVDLGKEGYTF. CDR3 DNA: TGTGCCAGCAGCGTAGATCTAGGGAAGGAAGGCTACACCTTC.

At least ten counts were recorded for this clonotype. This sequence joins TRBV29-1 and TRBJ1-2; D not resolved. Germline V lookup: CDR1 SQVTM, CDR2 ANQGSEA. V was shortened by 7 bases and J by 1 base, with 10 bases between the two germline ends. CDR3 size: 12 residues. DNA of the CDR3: TGCAGCGCAACGACGGTTAACTATGGCTACACCTTC. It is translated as CSATTVNYGYTF.

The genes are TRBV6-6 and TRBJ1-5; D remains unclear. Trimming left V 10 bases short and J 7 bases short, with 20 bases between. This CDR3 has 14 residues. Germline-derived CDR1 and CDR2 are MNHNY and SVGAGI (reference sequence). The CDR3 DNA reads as TGTGCCAACAGCCCCCAAGGGTCCAACCAGCCCCAGCATTTT. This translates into CANSPQGSNQPQHF.

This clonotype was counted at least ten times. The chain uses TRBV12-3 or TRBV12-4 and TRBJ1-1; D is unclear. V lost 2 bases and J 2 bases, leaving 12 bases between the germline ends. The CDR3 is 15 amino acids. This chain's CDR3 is CASSLRKGGNTEAFF. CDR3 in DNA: TGTGCCAGCAGTTTACGTAAGGGCGGAAACACTGAAGCTTTCTTT.

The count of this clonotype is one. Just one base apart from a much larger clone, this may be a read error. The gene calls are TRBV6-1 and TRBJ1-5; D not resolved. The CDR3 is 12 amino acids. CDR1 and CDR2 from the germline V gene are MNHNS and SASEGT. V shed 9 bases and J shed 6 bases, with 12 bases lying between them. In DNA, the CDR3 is TGTGCCAGTCAGTTCCAAGGTCAGCCCCAGCATTTT. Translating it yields CASQFQGQPQHF.

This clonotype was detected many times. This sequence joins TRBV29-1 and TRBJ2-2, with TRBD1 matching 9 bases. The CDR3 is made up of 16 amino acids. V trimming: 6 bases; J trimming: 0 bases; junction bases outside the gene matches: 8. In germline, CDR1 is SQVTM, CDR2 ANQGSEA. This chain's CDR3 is CSVGDRAMPNTGELFF. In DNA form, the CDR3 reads TGCAGCGTCGGGGACAGGGCTATGCCGAACACCGGGGAGCTGTTTTTT.

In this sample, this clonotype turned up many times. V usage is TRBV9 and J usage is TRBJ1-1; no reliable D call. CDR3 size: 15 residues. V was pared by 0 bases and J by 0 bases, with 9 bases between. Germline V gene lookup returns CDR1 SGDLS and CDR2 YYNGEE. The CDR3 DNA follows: TGTGCCAGCAGCGTAGACGGAGACATGAACACTGAAGCTTTCTTT. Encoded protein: CASSVDGDMNTEAFF.